This T cell receptor beta chain was retrieved from a study of blood T cell repertoires in COVID-19. Study-level background: Collection of acute and convalescent COVID-19 samples took place in the United States, Italy and Spain.

V shed 3 bases, J shed 6 bases, and the junction held 8 bases outside the gene matches. This CDR3 is built from 15 residues. In the original analysis: Quantification of nucleated cells was approximated via reference gene primer amplification. Assay used: immunoSEQ multiplex PCR; TCRdb lists only in-frame clones, some missing. V and J calls and clone size are given by that table; D and trimming were obtained from the DNA. The sample yields 200,000 to 300,000 clones, 81% seen once. The sequenced sample consisted of peripheral blood. The receptor was derived from a woman over 75 with acute or convalescent COVID-19. The rearrangement links TRBV23-1 to TRBJ1-5; the match to TRBD1 covers 7 bases. TRBV23-1 counts as an open reading frame of uncertain function. CDR3 bases: TGCGCCAGCAGTCAGCGCGAGGGGGCTGTTCAGCCCCAGCATTTT. Protein sequence: CASSQREGAVQPQHF.